The clone carrying this T cell receptor beta chain occurred a few times. Its antigen remains unknown. This entry belongs to a study of identical twins. Study results and limitations: These conclusions were based on statistical analysis (cross-sectional, not following the same donors).

Each CDR3 protein gets one entry after TCRdb re-called the 5' RACE reads with MiXCR. This sample has approximately 220,000 distinct CDR3 sequences, with 6.5% to 8.5% found just once. The sample was also reused in another study, on yellow fever vaccine responses in identical twins.

Sequenced: memory (CD45RO+) T cells sorted from blood. The receptor was derived from a woman aged 18-30 years in good health.

The CDR3 sequence: CSAEAPGASTDTQYF. The DNA for the CDR3 is TGCAGTGCCGAAGCCCCAGGGGCTAGCACAGATACGCAGTATTTT. The chain is built from TRBV20-1 and TRBJ2-3; TRBD1 might be the D (6 bases). The germline V and J ends were trimmed by 6 bases and 0 bases, with 16 bases remaining between them. The CDR3 is 15 residues long. Germline V gene sequence: CDR1 DFQATT, CDR2 SNEGSKA (reference sequence).